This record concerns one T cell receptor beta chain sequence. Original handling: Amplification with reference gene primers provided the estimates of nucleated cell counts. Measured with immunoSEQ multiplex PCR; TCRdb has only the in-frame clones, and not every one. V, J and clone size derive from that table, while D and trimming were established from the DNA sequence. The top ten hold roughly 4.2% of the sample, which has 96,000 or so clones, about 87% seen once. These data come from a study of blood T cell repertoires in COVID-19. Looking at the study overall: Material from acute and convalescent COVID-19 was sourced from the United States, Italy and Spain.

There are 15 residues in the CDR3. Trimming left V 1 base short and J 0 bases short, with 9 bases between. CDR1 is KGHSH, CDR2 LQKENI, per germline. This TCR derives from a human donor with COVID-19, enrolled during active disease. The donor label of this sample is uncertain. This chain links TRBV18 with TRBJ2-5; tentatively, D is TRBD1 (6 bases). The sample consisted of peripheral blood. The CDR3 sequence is CASSPQGDYQETQYF. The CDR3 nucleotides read TGTGCCAGCTCACCACAGGGGGATTACCAAGAGACCCAGTACTTC.